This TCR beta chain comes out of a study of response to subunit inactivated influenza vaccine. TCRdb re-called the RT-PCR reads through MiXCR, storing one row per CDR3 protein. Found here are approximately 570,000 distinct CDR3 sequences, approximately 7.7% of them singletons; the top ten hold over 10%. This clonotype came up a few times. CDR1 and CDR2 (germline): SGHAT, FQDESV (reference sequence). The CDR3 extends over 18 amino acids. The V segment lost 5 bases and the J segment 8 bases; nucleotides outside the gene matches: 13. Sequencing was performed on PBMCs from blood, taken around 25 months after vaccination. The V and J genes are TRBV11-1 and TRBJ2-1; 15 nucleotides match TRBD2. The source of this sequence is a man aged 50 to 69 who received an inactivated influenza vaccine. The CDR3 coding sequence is TGTGCCAGCAGCGGCAAATCCAGGACTAGCGGGAGGGCCGATGAGCAGTTCTTC. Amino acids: CASSGKSRTSGRADEQFF. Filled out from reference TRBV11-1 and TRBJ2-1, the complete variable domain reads EAEVAQSPRYKITEKSQAVAFWCDPISGHATLYWYRQILGQGPELLVQFQDESVVDDSQLPKDRFSAERLKGVDSTLKIQPAELGDSAMYLCASSGKSRTSGRADEQFFGPGTRLTVL.